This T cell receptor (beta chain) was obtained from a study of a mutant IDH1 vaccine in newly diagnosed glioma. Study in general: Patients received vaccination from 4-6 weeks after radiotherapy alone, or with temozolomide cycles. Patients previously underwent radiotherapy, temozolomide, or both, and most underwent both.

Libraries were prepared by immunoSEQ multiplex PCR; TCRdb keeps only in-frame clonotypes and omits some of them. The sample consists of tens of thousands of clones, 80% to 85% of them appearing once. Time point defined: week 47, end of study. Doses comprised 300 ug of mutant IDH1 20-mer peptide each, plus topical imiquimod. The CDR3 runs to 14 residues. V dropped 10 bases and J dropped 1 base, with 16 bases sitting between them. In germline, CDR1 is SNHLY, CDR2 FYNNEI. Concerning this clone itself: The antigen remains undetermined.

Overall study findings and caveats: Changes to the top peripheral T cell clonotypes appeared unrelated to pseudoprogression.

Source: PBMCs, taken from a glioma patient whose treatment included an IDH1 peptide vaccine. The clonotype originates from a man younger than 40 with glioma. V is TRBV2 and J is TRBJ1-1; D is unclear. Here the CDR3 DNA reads TGTGCCACCACATTAGGGATTGCGAACACTGAAGCTTTCTTT. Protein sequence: CATTLGIANTEAFF.